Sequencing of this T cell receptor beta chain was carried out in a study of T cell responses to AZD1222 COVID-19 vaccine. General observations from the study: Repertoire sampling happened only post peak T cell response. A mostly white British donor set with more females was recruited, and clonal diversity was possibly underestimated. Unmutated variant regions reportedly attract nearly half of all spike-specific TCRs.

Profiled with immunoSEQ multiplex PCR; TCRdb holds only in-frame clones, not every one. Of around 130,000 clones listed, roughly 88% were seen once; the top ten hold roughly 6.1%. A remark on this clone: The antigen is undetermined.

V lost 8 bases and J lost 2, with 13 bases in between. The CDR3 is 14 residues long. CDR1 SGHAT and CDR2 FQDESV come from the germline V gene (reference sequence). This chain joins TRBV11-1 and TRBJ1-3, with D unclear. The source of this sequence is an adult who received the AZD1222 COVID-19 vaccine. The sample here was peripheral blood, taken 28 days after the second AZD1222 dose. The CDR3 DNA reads TGTGCCAGCGCCCTGAATATTGCTGGAAACACCATATATTTT. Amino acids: CASALNIAGNTIYF.